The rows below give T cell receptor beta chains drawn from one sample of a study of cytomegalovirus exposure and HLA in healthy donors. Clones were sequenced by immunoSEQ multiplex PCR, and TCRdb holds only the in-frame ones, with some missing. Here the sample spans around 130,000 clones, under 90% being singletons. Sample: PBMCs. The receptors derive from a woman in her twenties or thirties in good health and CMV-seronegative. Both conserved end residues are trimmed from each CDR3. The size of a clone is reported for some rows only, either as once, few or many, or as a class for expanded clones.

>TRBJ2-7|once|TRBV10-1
ASSEAGGYEQY
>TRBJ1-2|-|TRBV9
ASSVAGQGGGYT
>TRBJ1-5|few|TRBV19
ASRDRGNQPQH
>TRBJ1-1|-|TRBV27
ASSLWGRNTEAF
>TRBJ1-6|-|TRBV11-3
ASRGQANSPLH
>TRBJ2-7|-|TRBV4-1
ASSQDPNMDRPRGEQY
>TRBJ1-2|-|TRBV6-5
ASNRGFNDGYT
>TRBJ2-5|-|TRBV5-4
ASGWRTGGWETQY
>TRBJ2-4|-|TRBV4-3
ASSQVAASGGRAKNIQY
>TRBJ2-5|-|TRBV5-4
ASSRELAAEETQY
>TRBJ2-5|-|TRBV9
ASSVAITGRTQY
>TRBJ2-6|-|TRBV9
ASTAGGGTGANVLT
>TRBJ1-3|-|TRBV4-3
ASSQSDSGNTIY